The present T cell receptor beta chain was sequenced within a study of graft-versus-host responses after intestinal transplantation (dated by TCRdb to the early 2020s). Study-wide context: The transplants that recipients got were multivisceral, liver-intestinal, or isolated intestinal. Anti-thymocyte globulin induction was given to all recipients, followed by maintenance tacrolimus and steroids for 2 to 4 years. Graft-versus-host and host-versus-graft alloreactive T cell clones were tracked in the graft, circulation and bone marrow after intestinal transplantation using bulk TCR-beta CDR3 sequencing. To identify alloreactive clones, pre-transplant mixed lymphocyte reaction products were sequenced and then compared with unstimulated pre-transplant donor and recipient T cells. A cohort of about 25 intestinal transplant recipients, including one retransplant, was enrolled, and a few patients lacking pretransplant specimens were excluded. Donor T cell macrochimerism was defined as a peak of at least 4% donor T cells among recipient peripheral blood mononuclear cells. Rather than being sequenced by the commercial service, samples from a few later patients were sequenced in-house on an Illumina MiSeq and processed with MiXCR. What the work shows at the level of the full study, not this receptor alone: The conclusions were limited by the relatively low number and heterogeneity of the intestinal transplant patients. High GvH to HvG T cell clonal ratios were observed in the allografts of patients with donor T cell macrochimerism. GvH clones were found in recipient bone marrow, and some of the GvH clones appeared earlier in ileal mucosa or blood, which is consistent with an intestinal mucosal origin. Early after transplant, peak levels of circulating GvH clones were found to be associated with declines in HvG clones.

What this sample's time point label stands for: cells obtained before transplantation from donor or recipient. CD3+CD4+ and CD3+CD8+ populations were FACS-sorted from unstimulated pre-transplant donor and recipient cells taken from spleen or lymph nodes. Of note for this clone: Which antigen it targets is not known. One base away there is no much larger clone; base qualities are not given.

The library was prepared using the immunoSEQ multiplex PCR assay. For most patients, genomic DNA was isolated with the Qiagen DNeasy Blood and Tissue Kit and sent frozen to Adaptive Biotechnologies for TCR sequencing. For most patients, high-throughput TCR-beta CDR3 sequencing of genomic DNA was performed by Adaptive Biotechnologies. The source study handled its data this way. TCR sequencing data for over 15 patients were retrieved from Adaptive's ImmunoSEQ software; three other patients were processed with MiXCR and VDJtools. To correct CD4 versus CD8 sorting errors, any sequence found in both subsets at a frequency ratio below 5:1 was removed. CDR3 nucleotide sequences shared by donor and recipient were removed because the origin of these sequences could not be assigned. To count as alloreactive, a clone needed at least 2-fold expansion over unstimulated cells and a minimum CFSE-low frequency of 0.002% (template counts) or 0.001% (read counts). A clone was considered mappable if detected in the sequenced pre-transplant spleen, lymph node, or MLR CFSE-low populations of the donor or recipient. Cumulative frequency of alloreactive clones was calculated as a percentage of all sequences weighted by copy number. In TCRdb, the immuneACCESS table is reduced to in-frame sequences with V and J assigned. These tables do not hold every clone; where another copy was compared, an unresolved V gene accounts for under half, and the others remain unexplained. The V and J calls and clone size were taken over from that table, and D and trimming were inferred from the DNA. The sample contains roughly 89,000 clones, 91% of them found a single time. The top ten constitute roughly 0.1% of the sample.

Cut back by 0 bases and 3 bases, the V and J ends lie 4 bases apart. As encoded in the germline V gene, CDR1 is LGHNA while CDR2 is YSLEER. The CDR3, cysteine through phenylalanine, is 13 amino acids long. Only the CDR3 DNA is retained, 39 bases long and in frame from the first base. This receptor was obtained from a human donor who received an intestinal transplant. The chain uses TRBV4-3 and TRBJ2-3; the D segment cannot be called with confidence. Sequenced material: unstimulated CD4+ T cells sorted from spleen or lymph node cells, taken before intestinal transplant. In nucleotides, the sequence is TGCGCCAGCAGCCAAGATATAACAGATACGCAGTATTTT. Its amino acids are CASSQDITDTQYF.